Given below is one T cell receptor beta chain in context. The entry originates in a study of T cell changes during pregnancy in multiple sclerosis. Libraries were prepared by immunoSEQ multiplex PCR; TCRdb keeps only in-frame clonotypes and omits some of them. The data contain around 40,000 clones, about 90% of them seen just once; the ten biggest clones take up about 0.53%. V dropped 1 base and J dropped 2 bases, with 10 bases sitting between them. CDR1 is SGHRS and CDR2 is YFSETQ in the germline V gene. CDR3 length: 15 amino acids. The sample here was CD4+ T cells from peripheral blood mononuclear cells, taken before pregnancy. This receptor was taken from a female donor with multiple sclerosis, enrolled in a pregnancy study. The genes are TRBV5-1 and TRBJ1-3; unclear D gene. CDR3 amino acids: CASSLWGGTGNTIYF. Written as DNA, the CDR3 is TGCGCCAGCAGCTTGTGGGGAGGTACTGGAAACACCATATATTTT.